This T cell receptor beta chain appears in the sequencing data of a study of blood T cell repertoires in COVID-19 (TCRdb year 2020). About the full investigation: Collaborator samples came from the United States, Italy and Spain and covered acute and convalescent phases of COVID-19. The material from the prospective study consisted of cDNA or gDNA derived from T cells, B-cell-depleted T cells, or PBMCs. Deeply sampled blood TCRbeta repertoires from subjects exposed to, actively infected with, or recovered from COVID-19 were included in the dataset. The repertoires were released in a freely available public database meant as a resource for research on the immune response to SARS-CoV-2. The samples were drawn from two sources: the first 160 participants of the ongoing ImmuneRACE study, and fewer than 1,500 subjects contributed by 6 global collaborators. A de-identified subject ID, COVID-19 status, age in years and sex were almost always included in the sample metadata. HLA class I and class II types, where available, came from metadata supplied by the sample provider rather than from assay-based typing. General study outcomes and caveats: The quantity of clinical and demographic metadata differed by source and by participant and was supplied without curation.

Unmatched junction bases come to 18, with V trimmed by 2 bases and J by 2 bases. Spanning cysteine to phenylalanine, the CDR3 consists of 20 amino acids. Only CDR3 DNA is held: 60 bases, read in frame from base 1. CDR1 MNHEY and CDR2 SMNVEV were looked up in the germline V gene (reference sequence). Enrolling through a virtual design, the prospective study's participants ranged in age from roughly 18 to 100 years and lived across around 25 United States geographic areas. In the prospective study, cohorts were assigned on the basis of participant-reported clinical history obtained from a screening survey and a study questionnaire. Recovered participants in ImmuneRACE Cohort 3 were defined as having two consecutive negative NP/OP PCR tests, clearance from a healthcare professional, or resolution of symptoms. Mobile phlebotomists in the prospective study collected whole blood, serum and a nasopharyngeal or oropharyngeal swab from every participant. Over an approximately 2-month period, participants in the prospective study had the option of providing additional blood draws and questionnaires. Before DNA extraction, prospective study blood samples were shipped either frozen or at room temperature.

To note about this clone: This clone's antigen is unknown. No much larger clonotype is one base removed from it; base qualities were not supplied.

TCRbeta CDR3 regions were amplified from genomic DNA by means of the immunoSEQ Assay, a bias-controlled multiplex PCR. Turning to the authors' computational methods: Within the assay, amplification of reference gene primers was used to estimate how many nucleated cells each sample contained. To quantify the absolute abundance of each unique TCRbeta CDR3 rearrangement, sequence reads were collapsed and filtered. For each sample, productive Simpson clonality was calculated by taking the square root of Simpson's diversity index across productive rearrangements. In its TCRdb copy, this immuneACCESS table keeps in-frame sequences only and misses some clones. Where compared with another copy, unresolved V genes explain less than half of these, and the others have no known cause. That table supplies the V and J calls and clone size; D and trimming were determined from the DNA. The sample has approximately 200,000 clones on record, roughly four fifths of them singletons. Of the sample, approximately 7.9% is held by the ten largest clones.

The receptor's source is a man aged 35 to 55 who had recovered from COVID-19. Sequencing was carried out using PBMCs or T cells enriched from blood (not recorded which). Recombination joined TRBV27 with TRBJ2-5; 9 central bases correspond to TRBD1. The CDR3: CASSLVGGTGNLVSQETQYF. The bases read TGTGCCAGCAGTTTAGTAGGGGGGACAGGGAACCTAGTGTCACAAGAGACCCAGTACTTC.